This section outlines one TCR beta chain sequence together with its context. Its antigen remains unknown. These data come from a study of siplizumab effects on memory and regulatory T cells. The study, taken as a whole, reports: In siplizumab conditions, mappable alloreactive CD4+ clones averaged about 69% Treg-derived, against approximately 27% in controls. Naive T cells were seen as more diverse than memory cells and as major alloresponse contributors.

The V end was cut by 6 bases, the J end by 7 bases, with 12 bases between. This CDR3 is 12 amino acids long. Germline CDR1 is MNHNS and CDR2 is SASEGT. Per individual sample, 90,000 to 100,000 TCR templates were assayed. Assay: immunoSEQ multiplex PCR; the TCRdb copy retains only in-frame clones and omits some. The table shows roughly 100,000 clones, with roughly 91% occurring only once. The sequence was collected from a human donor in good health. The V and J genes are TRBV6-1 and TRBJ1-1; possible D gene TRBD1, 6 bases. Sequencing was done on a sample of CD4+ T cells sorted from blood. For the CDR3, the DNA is TGTGCCAGCAGCAGAGGGGGAAGTGAAGCTTTCTTT. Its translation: CASSRGGSEAFF.